The rows below give T cell receptor beta chains drawn from one sample of a study of shared clonotypes between healthy human individuals. Profiling relied on immunoSEQ multiplex PCR, and the TCRdb table lists in-frame clones only, not all of them. The sample carries 1,400,000 or so clones, approximately 98.5% recorded once. Sequenced material: naive CD4+ T cells sorted from blood. All receptors derive from a young man in good health. The CDR3 runs from the conserved cysteine through the conserved F or W. The order of the fields is CDR3 DNA, CDR3 protein, V gene, D gene, clone size, J gene. D genes are given only for firm matches. Some rows have no size entry. The others give once, few or many, or a class for an expanded clone.

cdr3_nt: TGTGCCAGCTCCCGGGACAGGGGAACGGTAAACATTAATCAGCCCCAGCATTTT
cdr3_aa: CASSRDRGTVNINQPQHF
v_call: TRBV2
d_call: TRBD1
clone_size: .
j_call: TRBJ1-5

cdr3_nt: TGTGCCAGCAGTTACTCACGTGAAAAACTGTTTTTT
cdr3_aa: CASSYSREKLFF
v_call: TRBV6-5
d_call: .
clone_size: .
j_call: TRBJ1-4

cdr3_nt: TGTGCCAGCTCACCTTTGGACTTAGCGGCGATCACAGATACGCAGTATTTT
cdr3_aa: CASSPLDLAAITDTQYF
v_call: TRBV18
d_call: .
clone_size: .
j_call: TRBJ2-3

cdr3_nt: TGCAGTGCTAGGCAAACCGGGGAGCTGTTTTTT
cdr3_aa: CSARQTGELFF
v_call: TRBV20-1
d_call: .
clone_size: .
j_call: TRBJ2-2

cdr3_nt: TGTGCCAGCAGTTTTTGGGGCATTTACAATGAGCAGTTCTTC
cdr3_aa: CASSFWGIYNEQFF
v_call: TRBV28
d_call: .
clone_size: .
j_call: TRBJ2-1

cdr3_nt: TGTGCCAGCAGCTTAGGGCCGGGAGGGAGCACAGATACGCAGTATTTT
cdr3_aa: CASSLGPGGSTDTQYF
v_call: TRBV7-6
d_call: TRBD2
clone_size: .
j_call: TRBJ2-3

cdr3_nt: TGTGCCAGCAGCAAAGGGTTAGCGGGAGAGGGTACAGATACGCAGTATTTT
cdr3_aa: CASSKGLAGEGTDTQYF
v_call: TRBV21-1
d_call: .
clone_size: .
j_call: TRBJ2-3

cdr3_nt: TGTGCCAGCAGCCTAAAAATCTGGGAAAAACTGTTTTTT
cdr3_aa: CASSLKIWEKLFF
v_call: TRBV14
d_call: .
clone_size: .
j_call: TRBJ1-4

cdr3_nt: TGTGCCAGCAGTTCTAGTATTAAAGCGGACGAGCAGTACTTC
cdr3_aa: CASSSSIKADEQYF
v_call: TRBV28
d_call: .
clone_size: .
j_call: TRBJ2-7

cdr3_nt: TGTGCCAGCAGTGACTCGAGACAGGGGGCTAATTCCGGGGAGCTGTTTTTT
cdr3_aa: CASSDSRQGANSGELFF
v_call: TRBV6-4
d_call: TRBD1
clone_size: .
j_call: TRBJ2-2

cdr3_nt: TGTGCCAGCAGTCCGACTGGAGCAAGGGAGACCCAGTACTTC
cdr3_aa: CASSPTGARETQYF
v_call: TRBV28
d_call: .
clone_size: .
j_call: TRBJ2-5

cdr3_nt: TGCGCCAGCAGCCAAGATTTAAGTTTTGGAAGGCCCGTCGAGCAGTTCTTC
cdr3_aa: CASSQDLSFGRPVEQFF
v_call: TRBV4-3
d_call: .
clone_size: .
j_call: TRBJ2-1

cdr3_nt: TGCGCCAGCAGCTTGGCCGGGAATGAAAAACTGTTTTTT
cdr3_aa: CASSLAGNEKLFF
v_call: TRBV5-1
d_call: .
clone_size: .
j_call: TRBJ1-4

cdr3_nt: TGCGCCAGCAGTGAGGACAGTGCGTCCTACGAGCAGTACTTC
cdr3_aa: CASSEDSASYEQYF
v_call: TRBV10-1
d_call: .
clone_size: .
j_call: TRBJ2-7

cdr3_nt: TGCAGCGCCGCTGACGGTTTGAACACCGGGGAGCTGTTTTTT
cdr3_aa: CSAADGLNTGELFF
v_call: TRBV29-1
d_call: .
clone_size: once
j_call: TRBJ2-2

cdr3_nt: TGCGCCAGCAGCAAGGGACTAGCGGGAGTTAACAATGAGCAGTTCTTC
cdr3_aa: CASSKGLAGVNNEQFF
v_call: TRBV5-1
d_call: TRBD2
clone_size: .
j_call: TRBJ2-1

cdr3_nt: TGTGCCGAAAGTCGGTTGGGATACTCCTACGAGCAGTACTTC
cdr3_aa: CAESRLGYSYEQYF
v_call: TRBV2
d_call: .
clone_size: .
j_call: TRBJ2-7

cdr3_nt: TGTGCCAGTAGTATCACCGGGACCGCCTACGAGCAGTACTTC
cdr3_aa: CASSITGTAYEQYF
v_call: TRBV19
d_call: .
clone_size: .
j_call: TRBJ2-7